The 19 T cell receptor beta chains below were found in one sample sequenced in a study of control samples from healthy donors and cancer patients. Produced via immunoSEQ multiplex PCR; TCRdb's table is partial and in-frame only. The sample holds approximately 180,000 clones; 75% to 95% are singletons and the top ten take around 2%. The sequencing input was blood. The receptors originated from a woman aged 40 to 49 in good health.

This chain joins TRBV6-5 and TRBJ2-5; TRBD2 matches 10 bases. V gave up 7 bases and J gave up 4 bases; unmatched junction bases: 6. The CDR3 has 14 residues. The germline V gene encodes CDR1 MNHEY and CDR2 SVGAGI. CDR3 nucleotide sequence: TGTGCCAGCACCGATAGCGGGGGGCGAGAGACCCAGTACTTC. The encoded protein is CASTDSGGRETQYF.

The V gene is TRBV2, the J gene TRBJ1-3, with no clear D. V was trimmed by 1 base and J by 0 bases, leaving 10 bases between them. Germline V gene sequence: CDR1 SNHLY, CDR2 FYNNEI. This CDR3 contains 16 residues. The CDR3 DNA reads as TGTGCCAGCAGTGAAGGACGGCCAAACTCTGGAAACACCATATATTTT. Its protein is CASSEGRPNSGNTIYF.

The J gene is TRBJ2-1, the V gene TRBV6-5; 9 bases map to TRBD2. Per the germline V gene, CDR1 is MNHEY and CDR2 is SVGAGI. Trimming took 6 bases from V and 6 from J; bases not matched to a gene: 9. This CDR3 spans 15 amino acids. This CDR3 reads CASRGSSGGSNEQFF. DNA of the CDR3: TGTGCCAGCAGAGGGAGTAGCGGGGGAAGCAATGAGCAGTTCTTC.

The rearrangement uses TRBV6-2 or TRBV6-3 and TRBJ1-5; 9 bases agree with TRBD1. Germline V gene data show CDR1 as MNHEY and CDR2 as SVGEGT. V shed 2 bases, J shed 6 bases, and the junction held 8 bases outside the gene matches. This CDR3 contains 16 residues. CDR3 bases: TGTGCCAGCAGTTACCCAACAGGGGGCGGGCCTCAGCCCCAGCATTTT. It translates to CASSYPTGGGPQPQHF.

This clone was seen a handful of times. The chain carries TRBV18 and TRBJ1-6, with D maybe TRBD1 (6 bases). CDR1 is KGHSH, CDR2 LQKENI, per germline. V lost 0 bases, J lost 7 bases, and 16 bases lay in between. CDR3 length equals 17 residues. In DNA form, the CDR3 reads TGTGCCAGCTCACCACCCCAGGGGTCCTTAGGGAATTCACCCCTCCACTTT. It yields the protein CASSPPQGSLGNSPLHF. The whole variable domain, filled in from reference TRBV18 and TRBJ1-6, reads NAGVMQNPRHLVRRRGQEARLRCSPMKGHSHVYWYRQLPEEGLKFMVYLQKENIIDESGMPKERFSAEFPKEGPSILRIQQVVRGDSAAYFCASSPPQGSLGNSPLHFGNGTRLTVT.

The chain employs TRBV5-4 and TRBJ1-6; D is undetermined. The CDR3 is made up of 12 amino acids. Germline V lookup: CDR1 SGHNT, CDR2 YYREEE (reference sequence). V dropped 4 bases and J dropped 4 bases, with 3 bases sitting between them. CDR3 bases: TGTGCCAGCAGCCCTTATAATTCACCCCTCCACTTT. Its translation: CASSPYNSPLHF.

For the CDR3, the DNA is TGTGCCAGCAGCTCTGGGGGGAATGCGAACACTGAAGCTTTCTTT. Encoded protein: CASSSGGNANTEAFF. This chain uses TRBV13 with TRBJ1-1, with D tentatively TRBD1 (5 bases). V lost 4 bases, J lost 1 base, and 13 bases lay in between. This CDR3 spans 15 amino acids. Germline-derived CDR1 and CDR2 are PRHDT and FYEKMQ (reference sequence).

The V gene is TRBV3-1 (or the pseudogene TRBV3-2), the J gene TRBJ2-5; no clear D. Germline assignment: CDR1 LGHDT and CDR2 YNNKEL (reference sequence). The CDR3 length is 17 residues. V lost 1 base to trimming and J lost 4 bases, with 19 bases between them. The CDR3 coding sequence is TGTGCCAGCAGCCAAGCCCCTCTTAAAGGAACGCTAGAGACCCAGTACTTC. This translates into CASSQAPLKGTLETQYF.

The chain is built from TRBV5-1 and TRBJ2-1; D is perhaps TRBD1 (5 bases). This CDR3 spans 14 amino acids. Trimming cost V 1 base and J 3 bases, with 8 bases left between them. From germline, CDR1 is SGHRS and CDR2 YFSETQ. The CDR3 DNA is TGCGCCAGCAGCTTGAGGGGAAACTACAATGAGCAGTTCTTC. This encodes CASSLRGNYNEQFF.

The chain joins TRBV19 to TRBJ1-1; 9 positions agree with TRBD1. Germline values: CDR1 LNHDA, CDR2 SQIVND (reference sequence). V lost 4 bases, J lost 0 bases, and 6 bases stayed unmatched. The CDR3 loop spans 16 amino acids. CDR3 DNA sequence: TGTGCCAGTAGTAGGAGACAGGGGGGAATGAACACTGAAGCTTTCTTT. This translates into CASSRRQGGMNTEAFF.

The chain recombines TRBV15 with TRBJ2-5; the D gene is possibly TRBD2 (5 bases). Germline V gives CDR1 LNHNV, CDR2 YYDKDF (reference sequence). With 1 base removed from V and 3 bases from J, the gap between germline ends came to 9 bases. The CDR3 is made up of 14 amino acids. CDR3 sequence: CATSRGGEEETQYF. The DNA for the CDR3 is TGTGCCACCAGCAGAGGGGGAGAAGAAGAGACCCAGTACTTC. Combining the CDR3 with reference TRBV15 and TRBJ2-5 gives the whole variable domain DAMVIQNPRYQVTQFGKPVTLSCSQTLNHNVMYWYQQKSSQAPKLLFHYYDKDFNNEADTPDNFQSRRPNTSFCFLDIRSPGLGDTAMYLCATSRGGEEETQYFGPGTRLLVL.

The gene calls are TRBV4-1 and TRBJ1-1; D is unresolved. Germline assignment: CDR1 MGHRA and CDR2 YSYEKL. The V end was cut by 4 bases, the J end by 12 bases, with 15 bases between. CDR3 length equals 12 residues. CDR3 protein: CASSPERGMTFF. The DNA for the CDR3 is TGCGCCAGCAGCCCCGAGCGGGGTATGACTTTCTTT.

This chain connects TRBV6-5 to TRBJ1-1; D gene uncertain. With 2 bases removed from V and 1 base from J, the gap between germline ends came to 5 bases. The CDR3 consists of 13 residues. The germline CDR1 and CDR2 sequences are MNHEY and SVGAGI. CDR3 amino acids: CASSYGENTEAFF. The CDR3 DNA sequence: TGTGCCAGCAGTTACGGTGAGAACACTGAAGCTTTCTTT.

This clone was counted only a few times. CDR3 sequence: CASSLVWTPQSSTF. DNA of the CDR3: TGTGCCAGCAGCTTAGTGTGGACGCCTCAAAGTAGCACCTTC. The V gene is TRBV11-2, the J gene TRBJ1-2; D remains unclear. This CDR3 is built from 14 residues. The germline V and J ends were trimmed by 1 base and 13 bases, with 19 bases remaining between them. Germline CDR1 and CDR2: SGHAT and FQNNGV. The full variable domain, completed using reference TRBV11-2 and TRBJ1-2, is EAGVAQSPRYKIIEKRQSVAFWCNPISGHATLYWYQQILGQGPKLLIQFQNNGVVDDSQLPKDRFSAERLKGVDSTLKIQPAKLEDSAVYLCASSLVWTPQSSTFGSGTRLTVV.

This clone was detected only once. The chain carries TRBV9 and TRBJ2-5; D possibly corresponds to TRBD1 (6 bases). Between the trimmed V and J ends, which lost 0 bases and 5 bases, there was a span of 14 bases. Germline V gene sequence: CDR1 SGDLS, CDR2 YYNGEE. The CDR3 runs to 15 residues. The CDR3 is CASSVAQGRQETQYF. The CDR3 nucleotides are TGTGCCAGCAGCGTAGCTCAGGGGCGCCAGGAGACCCAGTACTTC.

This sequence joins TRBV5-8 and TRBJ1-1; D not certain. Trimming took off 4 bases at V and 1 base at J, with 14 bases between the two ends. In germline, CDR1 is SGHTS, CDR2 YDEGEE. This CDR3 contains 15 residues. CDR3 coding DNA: TGTGCCAGCAGCGCGAGAGTCATCTGGAACACTGAAGCTTTCTTT. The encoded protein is CASSARVIWNTEAFF.

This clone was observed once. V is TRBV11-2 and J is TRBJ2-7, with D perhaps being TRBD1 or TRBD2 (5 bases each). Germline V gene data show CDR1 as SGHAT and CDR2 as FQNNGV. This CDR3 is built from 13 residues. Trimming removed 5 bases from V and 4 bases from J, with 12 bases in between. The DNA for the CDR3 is TGTGCCAGCAGCCCCGGGACCGCGTACGAGCAGTACTTC. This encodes CASSPGTAYEQYF.

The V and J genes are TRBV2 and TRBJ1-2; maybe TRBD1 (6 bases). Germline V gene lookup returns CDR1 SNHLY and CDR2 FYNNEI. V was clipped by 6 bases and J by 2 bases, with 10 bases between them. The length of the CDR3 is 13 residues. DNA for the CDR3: TGTGCCAGCAGACAGGGTCCCAACTATGGCTACACCTTC. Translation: CASRQGPNYGYTF.

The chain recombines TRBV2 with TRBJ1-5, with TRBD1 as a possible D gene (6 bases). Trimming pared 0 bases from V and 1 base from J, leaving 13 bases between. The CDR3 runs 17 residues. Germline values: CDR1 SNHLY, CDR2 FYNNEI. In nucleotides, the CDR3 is TGTGCCAGCAGTGAAGCGCTTCGGACAGCAAGCAATCAGCCCCAGCATTTT. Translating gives CASSEALRTASNQPQHF.